The 5 T cell receptor beta chains given below trace back to one sample, sequenced in a study of cytomegalovirus exposure and HLA in healthy donors. Researchers ran the PCR with 60 Vbeta and 13 Jbeta primers. Clones were read by immunoSEQ multiplex PCR, and TCRdb kept only the in-frame ones, dropping some. The data contain around 100,000 clones, 81% of them singletons. The sample consisted of PBMCs. Receptors originate from a woman between 65 and 79 years old in good health and CMV-seropositive.

The chain carries TRBV29-1 and TRBJ2-7; 7 bases are a match to TRBD2. Losses at the gene ends were 6 bases for V and 0 bases for J; bases not matched to a gene: 5. Germline V gene lookup returns CDR1 SQVTM and CDR2 ANQGSEA. The CDR3 totals 13 residues. CDR3 sequence (DNA): TGCAGCGTGGGTCCGGGGGGCTCCTACGAGCAGTACTTC. Residues: CSVGPGGSYEQYF.

The rearrangement uses TRBV11-3 and TRBJ2-3; D might be TRBD2 (5 bases). Per germline, CDR1 SGHNT and CDR2 YENEEA. The CDR3 is 15 residues long. V gave up 1 base and J gave up 1 base, with 9 bases separating them. CDR3 in amino acids: CASSLAGSRTDTQYF. The CDR3 DNA reads TGTGCCAGCAGCTTAGCGGGAAGTCGCACAGATACGCAGTATTTT.

This clone turned up a few times. The V gene is TRBV28, the J gene TRBJ1-6; D may be TRBD1 (5 bases). V lost 3 bases and J lost 5, with 5 bases in between. Germline assignment: CDR1 MDHEN and CDR2 SYDVKM. CDR3 length: 13 amino acids. DNA for the CDR3: TGTGCCAGCAGTTTCAGGGATAATTCACCCCTCCACTTT. Translated, it gives CASSFRDNSPLHF. The full variable domain, in which reference TRBV28 and TRBJ1-6 provide the parts outside the CDR3, is DVKVTQSSRYLVKRTGEKVFLECVQDMDHENMFWYRQDPGLGLRLIYFSYDVKMKEKGDIPEGYSVSREKKERFSLILESASTNQTSMYLCASSFRDNSPLHFGNGTRLTVT.

The chain joins TRBV29-1 to TRBJ2-2; 8 bases match TRBD2. Germline loops: CDR1 SQVTM, CDR2 ANQGSEA. Trimming took 6 bases from V and 6 from J; bases not matched to a gene: 6. The CDR3 runs to 13 residues. The CDR3 protein is CSVASGSPGELFF. Here the CDR3 DNA reads TGCAGCGTAGCTAGCGGGTCCCCCGGGGAGCTGTTTTTT.

This clone was detected only a few times. CDR3 sequence: CASSISHTIYF. The CDR3, as DNA: TGTGCCAGTAGTATTAGTCACACCATATATTTT. The rearrangement joins TRBV19 to TRBJ1-3, with D unclear. Germline V CDR1 and CDR2: LNHDA, SQIVND (reference sequence). The CDR3 loop spans 11 amino acids. Trimming stripped 3 bases from V and 8 bases from J, with 5 bases between.